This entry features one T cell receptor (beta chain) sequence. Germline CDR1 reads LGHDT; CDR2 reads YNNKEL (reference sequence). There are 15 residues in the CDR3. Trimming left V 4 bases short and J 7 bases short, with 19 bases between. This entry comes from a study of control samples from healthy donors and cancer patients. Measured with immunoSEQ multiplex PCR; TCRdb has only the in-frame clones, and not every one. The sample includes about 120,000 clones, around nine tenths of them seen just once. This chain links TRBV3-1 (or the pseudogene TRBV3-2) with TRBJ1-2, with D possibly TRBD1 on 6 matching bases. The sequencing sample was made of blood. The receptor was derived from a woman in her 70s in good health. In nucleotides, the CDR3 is TGTGCCAGCAGCCCCTCCACAGGGATCGCCTCTGGCTACACCTTC. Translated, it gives CASSPSTGIASGYTF.